These T cell receptor beta chains were read from a single sample in a study of CD8 T cell repertoires and HIV-1 epitope variants. Repertoires were generated with immunoSEQ multiplex PCR, while TCRdb's copy carries only in-frame clones and drops some. The sample has roughly 4,900 clones; roughly three fifths are singletons. No antigen has been assigned to these receptors. Sequencing was done on a sample of cultured CD8+ T cells derived from PBMCs. The receptors originated from a male donor with HIV. Both conserved end residues are part of each CDR3. The order of the fields is J gene, clone size, V gene, D gene, CDR3 protein, CDR3 DNA. The D gene is left open where the match is weak. Clone size is given for some rows only: seen once, a few or many times, or a class if the clone is expanded.

TRBJ1-2	NA	TRBV19	TRBD1	CASSIGGGGARNGYTF	TGTGCCAGTAGTATAGGAGGAGGGGGCGCGAGGAATGGCTACACCTTC
TRBJ1-4	NA	TRBV27	NA	CASSSLQGNEKLFF	TGTGCCAGCAGCTCCCTTCAAGGCAACGAAAAACTGTTTTTT
TRBJ1-2	NA	TRBV28	NA	CASSRQTYGYTF	TGTGCCAGCAGTCGGCAGACTTATGGCTACACCTTC
TRBJ1-1	large	TRBV15	NA	CATSRDRAPNTEAFF	TGTGCCACCAGCAGAGATAGGGCGCCAAACACTGAAGCTTTCTTT
TRBJ2-1	once	TRBV29-1	NA	CSFTGLNEQFF	TGCAGCTTTACAGGGTTGAACGAGCAGTTCTTC
TRBJ1-4	NA	TRBV27	NA	CASSPWTDEDEKLFF	TGTGCCAGCAGTCCTTGGACAGATGAGGATGAAAAACTGTTTTTT
TRBJ2-5	NA	TRBV7-9	NA	CASSSRVEAVQETQYF	TGTGCCAGCAGCTCTCGTGTTGAGGCAGTCCAAGAGACCCAGTACTTC
TRBJ2-7	few	TRBV6-1	TRBD2	CASSEGSGGSYEQYF	TGTGCCAGCAGTGAAGGTAGCGGGGGGTCGTACGAGCAGTACTTC
TRBJ2-2	NA	TRBV11-2	NA	CASSPGSGELFF	TGTGCCAGCAGCCCCGGAAGCGGGGAGCTGTTTTTT
TRBJ2-3	NA	TRBV11-3	NA	CASSFRADTQYF	TGTGCCAGCAGTTTCCGAGCAGATACGCAGTATTTT
TRBJ2-2	NA	TRBV18	TRBD1	CASSPGQGRAGELFF	TGTGCCAGCTCACCGGGACAGGGCCGGGCCGGGGAGCTGTTTTTT
TRBJ2-2	NA	TRBV19	NA	CASSILITTGELFF	TGTGCCAGTAGTATCCTGATTACCACCGGGGAGCTGTTTTTT
TRBJ2-4	NA	TRBV5-4	TRBD2	CASSFGSLAGVKNIQYF	TGTGCCAGCAGCTTTGGAAGCTTGGCGGGAGTCAAAAACATTCAGTACTTC
TRBJ2-1	NA	TRBV5-6	TRBD2	CASSGGEQFF	TGTGCCAGCTCGGGAGGTGAGCAGTTCTTC
TRBJ2-7	medium-sized	TRBV1	NA	CTSSHSLRYEQYF	TGCACCAGCAGCCATTCTCTGCGGTACGAGCAGTACTTC
TRBJ1-2	few	TRBV30	TRBD1	CAWSSGTGRDGYTF	TGTGCCTGGAGCTCCGGGACAGGGAGGGATGGCTACACCTTC
TRBJ1-2	NA	TRBV28	NA	CASSLTTAYGYTF	TGTGCCAGCAGTTTAACGACAGCATATGGCTACACCTTC
TRBJ2-5	NA	TRBV7-9	TRBD2	CASSSGTSGVETQYF	TGTGCCAGCAGCTCCGGGACTAGCGGGGTAGAGACCCAGTACTTC
TRBJ2-1	few	TRBV6-6	TRBD1	CASSYGGDRGHNEQFF	TGTGCCAGCAGTTACGGGGGGGACAGGGGCCACAATGAGCAGTTCTTC
TRBJ2-5	NA	TRBV27	NA	CASSPLGRSQETQYF	TGTGCCAGCAGTCCACTCGGACGGTCCCAAGAGACCCAGTACTTC
TRBJ1-5	medium-sized	TRBV4-2	NA	CASSQEGETNQPQHF	TGTGCCAGCAGCCAAGAAGGGGAAACCAATCAGCCCCAGCATTTT
TRBJ1-4	NA	TRBV28	NA	CASSLAINEKLFF	TGTGCCAGCAGCCTTGCAATAAATGAAAAACTGTTTTTT
TRBJ1-2	NA	TRBV28	NA	CASRRAGAGGYTF	TGTGCCAGCAGAAGAGCAGGGGCAGGGGGCTACACCTTC
TRBJ2-7	NA	TRBV4-2	NA	CASSPGGYEQYF	TGTGCCAGCAGCCCCGGGGGATACGAGCAGTACTTC
TRBJ2-5	NA	TRBV11-2	NA	CASSLDLTGSAETQYF	TGTGCCAGCAGCTTAGATCTGACTGGGAGCGCAGAGACCCAGTACTTC
TRBJ1-5	NA	TRBV28	NA	CASSSLGPVGNQPQHF	TGTGCCAGCAGTTCCTTGGGCCCCGTGGGCAATCAGCCCCAGCATTTT
TRBJ2-5	NA	TRBV7-2	TRBD2	CASSSGGGVQETQYF	TGTGCCAGCAGCTCCGGCGGGGGGGTCCAAGAGACCCAGTACTTC
TRBJ1-5	NA	TRBV19	NA	CASSIDLSSRGNQPQHF	TGTGCCAGTAGTATAGATCTTTCGAGCAGGGGTAATCAGCCCCAGCATTTT
TRBJ2-2	NA	TRBV7-3	NA	CASSLNAGLGGTGELFF	TGTGCCAGCAGCTTAAACGCTGGGCTGGGTGGCACCGGGGAGCTGTTTTTT
TRBJ1-5	NA	TRBV6-4	NA	CPTREVVLCSNQPQHF	TGCCCCACGAGGGAAGTGGTATTATGTAGCAATCAGCCCCAGCATTTT
TRBJ2-7	NA	TRBV29-1	TRBD2	CSVDLPGGSTYEQYF	TGCAGCGTTGATTTACCGGGAGGATCAACCTACGAGCAGTACTTC
TRBJ1-2	NA	TRBV29-1	NA	CSAPTDYGYTF	TGCAGCGCCCCCACCGACTATGGCTACACCTTC
TRBJ1-1	NA	TRBV9	TRBD1	CASSVDRGVTEAFF	TGTGCCAGCAGCGTAGACAGGGGGGTCACTGAAGCTTTCTTT
TRBJ2-1	once	TRBV11-2	TRBD1	CASSLRTGGWDEQFF	TGTGCCAGCAGCCTCCGGACAGGGGGCTGGGATGAGCAGTTCTTC
TRBJ1-1	NA	TRBV6-5	NA	CASSYSDSSVTEAFF	TGTGCCAGCAGTTACTCGGACAGTTCGGTCACTGAAGCTTTCTTT
TRBJ1-1	few	TRBV10-3	NA	CAITLDGNTEAFF	TGTGCCATCACTTTGGACGGAAACACTGAAGCTTTCTTT
TRBJ2-1	NA	TRBV11-2	TRBD1	CASSLVRGILNEQFF	TGTGCCAGCAGCTTAGTCAGGGGGATTTTAAATGAGCAGTTCTTC
TRBJ2-1	NA	TRBV10-2	TRBD2	CASSDSSGGQGEQFF	TGCGCCAGCAGTGATTCGAGCGGGGGGCAAGGTGAGCAGTTCTTC
TRBJ2-1	once	TRBV4-1	NA	CASSQDYRARVEQFF	TGCGCCAGCAGCCAAGATTATAGGGCGAGGGTTGAGCAGTTCTTC
TRBJ1-6	NA	TRBV4-1	TRBD1	CASSQTGQLRGLGPLHF	TGCGCCAGCAGCCAGACGGGACAGCTCCGTGGGCTCGGGCCCCTCCACTTT
TRBJ1-4	NA	TRBV19	NA	CASSISPQREKLFF	TGTGCCAGTAGTATAAGCCCCCAAAGAGAAAAACTGTTTTTT
TRBJ1-1	NA	TRBV29-1	NA	CSVEGGGTEAFF	TGCAGCGTTGAAGGGGGGGGGACTGAAGCTTTCTTT